The entry below gives a single TCR beta chain sequence along with its context. Its antigen remains unidentified. Some clones are missing from TCRdb's copy, which holds only in-frame ones; the method was immunoSEQ multiplex PCR. The table shows approximately 68,000 clones, with around 86% occurring only once. This sample was taken from a study of OX40 agonist ivuxolimab in advanced cancers. Findings and limits, study-wide: Several nonresponders also turned out to have low normalized T-cell clonal expansion.

The germline V gene encodes CDR1 SGHTA and CDR2 FQGNSA. V lost 0 bases and J 1 base, leaving 6 bases between the germline ends. The CDR3 spans 15 residues. This specimen consisted of CD4+ or CD8+ T cells sorted from blood, obtained in a trial of the OX40 agonist ivuxolimab. The chain is built from TRBV7-2 and TRBJ2-2; the D is unclear. The sequence derives from an adult with an advanced solid tumor such as melanoma, head and neck, liver or kidney cancer. CDR3 DNA sequence: TGTGCCAGCAGCTTAGCGTCCCAGAACACCGGGGAGCTGTTTTTT. Amino acid sequence: CASSLASQNTGELFF.